The T cell receptor (beta chain) described here comes from a study of shared clonotypes between healthy human individuals. CD45RO-negative cells were positively selected for CCR7, leaving out terminally differentiated effector memory CD45RA+ cells. Study-wide results and caveats: Relative to memory subsets, naive subsets generally showed larger estimated richness.

To note about this clone: Its antigen is as yet unknown. One junction end disagrees with the germline gene, perhaps due to a read error.

Assay used: immunoSEQ multiplex PCR; TCRdb lists only in-frame clones, some missing. This sample yields roughly 770,000 clones, of which roughly 96% are seen a single time; about 0.25% belongs to the top ten. This CDR3 is 14 amino acids long. CDR1 and CDR2 from the germline V gene are SEHNR and FQNEAQ (reference sequence). The TCR sequence derives from a man aged 25 to 40 in good health. The specimen was naive CD8+ T cells sorted from blood. V usage is TRBV7-9 and J usage is TRBJ2-3; TRBD2 aligns across 9 bases. For the CDR3, the DNA is TGTGCCAGCAGCCTAGCGGGGCCTGGCGATACGCAGTATTTT. This codes for CASSLAGPGDTQYF.